What follows are 31 T cell receptor beta chains derived from one specimen sequenced in a study of tumor-infiltrating lymphocytes in primary liver carcinoma. Co-extracted RNA and DNA came from about 19-30 mg of unsorted bulk tissue. TCR beta cDNA was made from 400 to 500 ng total RNA with a constant-region primer. Investigators got TCR beta libraries out of three nested multiplex PCR rounds, done with slightly modified ARM-PCR. With TRBV1-TRBV30 forward primers and a C-beta reverse primer, the first two PCR rounds were run for approximately 10 cycles each. TCRdb ran MiXCR on the multiplex PCR reads and lists one entry per CDR3 protein. The sample has some 40,000 distinct CDR3 sequences, about 75% seen once; the top ten hold approximately 35%. Sample: tumor-adjacent normal liver tissue. These receptors all stem from a middle-aged man with primary liver carcinoma and hepatitis B virus infection.

To note about this clonotype: The junction differs from germline at one of its ends, possibly a read error. J is TRBJ2-3 and V is TRBV29-1, with TRBD1 matching 10 bases. The CDR3 sequence is 14 residues long. In germline, CDR1 is SQVTM, CDR2 ANQGSEA. The CDR3 DNA reads TGCAGCGTTTCCGGGACAGGGGCATCAGATACGCAGCACTTT. It codes for CSVSGTGASDTQHF.

Points on this clonotype: At one end, the junction sequence differs from germline, possibly due to a read error. The chain links TRBV11-2 to TRBJ2-4; weak D call: TRBD2 (5 bases). Germline lookup yields CDR1 SGHAT and CDR2 FQNNGV. The CDR3 runs to 15 residues. CDR3 loop: CTSTTSAVANNVQYF. CDR3 DNA sequence: TGTACCAGCACCACTTCAGCGGTAGCCAATAACGTTCAGTACTTC.

In regard to this clonotype: Here the CDR3 omits its conserved ending phenylalanine or tryptophan, so a read error is the likely source. The chain has TRBV14 and TRBJ2-1; 8 nucleotides align to TRBD2. The V segment lost 6 bases and the J segment 8 bases; nucleotides outside the gene matches: 15. Germline assignment: CDR1 SGHDN and CDR2 FVKESK. CDR3 length: 16 amino acids. Written as DNA, the CDR3 is TGTGCCAGCAGTGCCGTAGCGGGATGGGTAAACGATGAGCAGTTCTCG. Its translation: CASSAVAGWVNDEQFS.

Concerning this clonotype: The junction does not match germline at one end; this may be a read error. This chain links TRBV6-1 with TRBJ1-2; D is undetermined. Germline-derived CDR1 and CDR2 are MNHNS and SASEGT. The CDR3 has 15 residues. In DNA, the CDR3 is TGTGCCAGCAGTGACTGGACGGGATCTAACTATGACTACACCTTC. Translation gives CASSDWTGSNYDYTF.

Points on this clonotype: Mismatch with germline at one junction end may stem from a read error. The V and J genes are TRBV25-1 and TRBJ2-3; D unresolved. The CDR3 spans 14 residues. Germline loops: CDR1 MGHDK, CDR2 SYGVNS. CDR3 DNA: TGTACCAGCAGTGAATATTCCCTCACATATACGCAGTATTTT. Protein: CTSSEYSLTYTQYF.

For this clonotype: This is likely a read error, given that the CDR3 carries no conserved phenylalanine or tryptophan at its end. CDR3 residues: CASSPPAGMVPTSYEQYL. DNA for the CDR3: TGTGCCAGCAGCCCACCCGCAGGTATGGTTCCCACCTCCTACGAGCAGTACTTA. The rearrangement joins TRBV7-8 to TRBJ2-7; no reliable D call. CDR3 size: 18 residues. CDR1 SGHVS and CDR2 FQNEAQ come from the germline V gene. V shed 5 bases and J shed 0 bases, with 23 bases lying between them.

Notes on this clonotype: Relative to the germline gene, one junction end is altered; a read error may explain this. The genes are TRBV10-3 and TRBJ2-7; 12 bases align to TRBD2. This CDR3 has 13 residues. CDR1 is ENHRY and CDR2 is SYGVKD in the germline V gene. This chain's CDR3 is CAVRGLAGDEQYF. In DNA, the CDR3 is TGTGCCGTCAGGGGACTAGCGGGCGACGAACAGTACTTC.

This clonotype was observed at least ten times. The J gene is TRBJ2-2, the V gene TRBV30; no definite D call. CDR3 size: 16 residues. Germline CDR1 is GTSNPN and CDR2 is SVGIG (reference sequence). With 3 bases removed from V and 6 bases from J, the gap between germline ends came to 20 bases. This CDR3 is CAWSPAAGRFSGELFF. The CDR3 DNA follows: TGTGCCTGGAGCCCCGCAGCCGGGCGATTTTCCGGGGAGCTGTTTTTT. Full variable domain (rest looked up from reference TRBV30 and TRBJ2-2): SQTIHQWPATLVQPVGSPLSLECTVEGTSNPNLYWYRQAAGRGLQLLFYSVGIGQISSEVPQNLSASRPQDRQFILSSKKLLLSDSGFYLCAWSPAAGRFSGELFFGEGSRLTVL.

The rearrangement joins TRBV5-1 to TRBJ2-3; TRBD1 agrees at 7 bases. Germline-derived CDR1 and CDR2 are SGHRS and YFSETQ. J was trimmed by 14 bases and V by 4 bases; bases with no gene match: 19. This CDR3 has 15 residues. As DNA, the CDR3 is TGCGCCAGCAGCCCCCAGGGGGTGAGCACAGATACGAGGTATTTT. This encodes CASSPQGVSTDTRYF.

This chain links TRBV5-6 with TRBJ1-1; D not resolved. Trimming took off 6 bases at V and 6 bases at J, with 15 bases between the two ends. Germline CDR1 SGHDT, CDR2 YYEEEE. CDR3 length: 13 residues. CDR3: CASTNTVDAEAFF. The CDR3 bases are TGTGCCAGCACCAACACAGTGGACGCTGAAGCTTTCTTT.

V and J are TRBV5-4 and TRBJ2-3; D gene ambiguous. This CDR3 contains 15 residues. Per the germline V gene, CDR1 is SGHNT and CDR2 is YYREEE (reference sequence). Trimming took 1 base from V and 3 from J, leaving 12 bases between them. In DNA form, the CDR3 reads TGTGCCAGCAGCTTGCCAGAAAGTGGTACAGATACGCAGTATTTT. Translating it yields CASSLPESGTDTQYF.

About this clonotype: Relative to the germline gene, one junction end is altered; a read error may explain this. This chain joins TRBV10-2 and TRBJ2-6; TRBD1 is a possible D gene (5 bases). CDR3 length: 13 residues. Per the germline V gene, CDR1 is WSHSY and CDR2 is SAAADI. The DNA of the CDR3 is TGCGCCAGTTACAGTTCTGGGGCCAACGTCCTGGCTTTC. Its translation is CASYSSGANVLAF.

V and J are TRBV20-1 and TRBJ2-7; D is possibly TRBD2 (5 bases). Germline assignment: CDR1 DFQATT and CDR2 SNEGSKA (reference sequence). The CDR3 covers 12 residues. The CDR3 coding sequence is TGCAGCGTCCCAGGACGGGGTACCGAGCAGTACTTC. Translated, it gives CSVPGRGTEQYF.

Comments on this clonotype: A read error may explain this, as a much larger clone is one base away. A read error is likely, as this CDR3 ends without the conserved phenylalanine or tryptophan. The genes are TRBV19 and TRBJ1-5; perhaps TRBD1 as D (5 bases). Germline V gene data show CDR1 as LNHDA and CDR2 as SQIVND (reference sequence). This CDR3 region has 16 residues. The germline V and J ends were trimmed by 0 bases and 4 bases, with 13 bases remaining between them. The CDR3 DNA follows: TGTGCCAGTAGTATAGATACGGGACTGCAGAATCAGCCCCAGCATTTA. Its translation is CASSIDTGLQNQPQHL.

On this clonotype: One end of the junction fails to match germline, which may point to a read error. The chain uses TRBV7-9 and TRBJ2-1; unclear D gene. This CDR3 is built from 13 residues. The germline CDR1 and CDR2 sequences are SEHNR and FQNEAQ (reference sequence). The CDR3 coding sequence is TGCGCCAGCAGCTTAGGCTCCTACAATGGGCAGTTCTTC. This gives the protein CASSLGSYNGQFF. The variable domain in full, with the rest retrieved from reference TRBV7-9 and TRBJ2-1, is DTGVSQNPRHKITKRGQNVTFRCDPISEHNRLYWYRQTLGQGPEFLTYFQNEAQLEKSRLLSDRFSAERPKGSFSTLEIQRTEQGDSAMYLCASSLGSYNGQFFGPGTRLTVL.

Concerning this clonotype: This clone may be a read error of a much larger clone one base away. This CDR3 is CASSPSLGCSIYEQYF. For the CDR3, the DNA is TGTGCCAGCTCACCGTCTTTAGGGTGCTCCATCTACGAGCAGTACTTC. V is TRBV18 and J is TRBJ2-7; D is unclear. V was cut by 3 bases and J by 3 bases, with 18 bases left in between. CDR3 length: 16 residues. Germline V gene lookup returns CDR1 KGHSH and CDR2 LQKENI.

The chain uses TRBV2 and TRBJ1-4, with D perhaps TRBD1 (6 bases). This CDR3 comprises 13 residues. Germline V gene sequence: CDR1 SNHLY, CDR2 FYNNEI. Trimming shortened V by 11 bases and J by 8 bases, and 18 bases separated the two germline ends. The CDR3 region has the DNA TGTGCCTGTAACGAGGACAGACTAGAAAAACTGTTTTTT. Its translation: CACNEDRLEKLFF.

This clonotype was counted a single time. J is TRBJ2-3 and V is TRBV7-8; D is possibly TRBD1 (8 bases). Germline CDR1 and CDR2: SGHVS and FQNEAQ. This CDR3 is built from 16 residues. The CDR3 sequence is CTNSSTGGGYSDTQYF. The DNA of the CDR3 is TGTACTAACAGCTCAACAGGGGGGGGATATTCGGATACGCAGTATTTT.

For this clonotype: The conserved phenylalanine or tryptophan normally closing the CDR3 is absent here, so this likely arose from a read error. V usage is TRBV2 and J usage is TRBJ2-3, with a possible D match to TRBD1 (5 bases). This CDR3 comprises 14 residues. Trimming shortened V by 5 bases and J by 2 bases, and 11 bases separated the two germline ends. Germline values: CDR1 SNHLY, CDR2 FYNNEI. CDR3 coding DNA: TGTGCCAGCAGTATACAGGTGCCCACAGATACGCAGTATTTG. Amino acids: CASSIQVPTDTQYL.

Note on this clonotype: The CDR3 end shows no conserved phenylalanine or tryptophan, and so a read error is likely. This chain links TRBV10-3 with TRBJ2-5; a weak D match, TRBD2 (6 bases). Germline-derived CDR1 and CDR2 are ENHRY and SYGVKD. The CDR3 has 14 residues. Written as DNA, the CDR3 is TGTGCCATCAGTCGCTGGGAGGTTGGAGAGACACAGTACTTA. Encoded protein: CAISRWEVGETQYL.

Only one count was recorded for this clonotype. Mismatch with germline at one junction end may stem from a read error. The chain is built from TRBV12-3 or TRBV12-4 and TRBJ1-2; 11 bases map to TRBD1. The CDR3 is 12 residues long. Here the CDR3 DNA reads TGTGCCATCGGACAGGGGGCCGATGGTTACGCCTTC. Translated, it gives CAIGQGADGYAF.

CDR3 protein: CASRRDRGLKETQYF. The CDR3 nucleotides read TGTGCCAGCAGGAGGGACAGAGGGCTCAAGGAGACCCAGTACTTC. V is TRBV6-6 and J is TRBJ2-5, with 7 bases identical to TRBD1. V gave up 6 bases and J gave up 5 bases; unmatched junction bases: 12. The length of the CDR3 is 15 residues. CDR1 is MNHNY, CDR2 SVGAGI, per germline (reference sequence).

A note on this clonotype: In this CDR3 the conserved last residue, phenylalanine or tryptophan, is missing, so a read error is likely. CDR3 sequence reads: CAIQRSGQGLSTDTQYL. The CDR3 nucleotides read TGTGCCATACAGCGATCTGGACAGGGACTAAGCACAGATACGCAGTATCTT. This rearrangement joins TRBV10-3 to TRBJ2-3, with D tentatively TRBD1 (8 bases). Deletions cut 9 bases from V and 0 bases from J, with 22 bases between. In germline, CDR1 is ENHRY, CDR2 SYGVKD. This CDR3 is built from 17 residues.

This clonotype came up once. This CDR3 is missing its conserved last phenylalanine or tryptophan, likely due to a read error. The chain joins TRBV12-3 or TRBV12-4 to TRBJ2-5; D remains ambiguous. The CDR3 has 13 residues. The CDR3 nucleotides read TGTGTCAGCAGTTTAATAGTGGAAGAGACCCAGTACCTC. The encoded protein is CVSSLIVEETQYL.

As regards this clonotype: Compared with germline, one end of the junction differs, possibly owing to a read error. This chain joins TRBV11-2 and TRBJ2-3; tentative D call: TRBD2 (6 bases). Looked up from germline, CDR1 is SGHAT and CDR2 is FQNNGV. The CDR3 is 17 amino acids. The CDR3 loop reads CASTDQVSNGSSDTKYF. Written as DNA, the CDR3 is TGTGCCAGCACCGACCAGGTCTCTAACGGGAGCTCAGATACGAAGTATTTT.

To note about this clonotype: The junction differs from germline at one of its ends, possibly a read error. The chain recombines TRBV11-1 with TRBJ2-4; tentative D call: TRBD2 (5 bases). CDR3 length equals 17 residues. Looked up from germline, CDR1 is SGHAT and CDR2 is FQDESV (reference sequence). CDR3 DNA sequence: TGTGCCAGGAGCTTTCCCGAGACTACCGGGACCAAAAACATTCAGTACTTC. Amino acid sequence: CARSFPETTGTKNIQYF.

In its sample, this clonotype was seen a few times. This may be a read error: a much more frequent sequence differs by one nucleotide. The CDR3 protein is CASSWGGRPTDTQYF. DNA for the CDR3: TGCGCCAGCAGCTGGGGGGGCAGGCCCACAGATACGCAGTATTTT. The chain uses TRBV5-1 and TRBJ2-3, with a weak D call TRBD2 (7 bases). Trimming pared 3 bases from V and 2 bases from J, leaving 13 bases between. CDR3 length: 15 amino acids. CDR1 is SGHRS, CDR2 YFSETQ, per germline.

This clonotype was counted a single time. The chain joins TRBV29-1 to TRBJ2-7; either TRBD1 or TRBD2 may fit D (5 bases each). Germline lookup yields CDR1 SQVTM and CDR2 ANQGSEA. The CDR3 is 16 residues long. In DNA, the CDR3 is TGCGGCGCCATGATATCTGGGACCGGCACTCCCTACGAACAATACTTC. Protein: CGAMISGTGTPYEQYF.

Concerning this clonotype: No conserved phenylalanine or tryptophan is present at the end of the CDR3, so a read error is the likely explanation. In nucleotides, the CDR3 is TGTGCAAGCAGGAGGACAGGGAATAATCAGCCCCAGCATTAT. It yields the protein CASRRTGNNQPQHY. The chain carries TRBV6-2 or TRBV6-3 and TRBJ1-5; TRBD1 matches 8 bases. This CDR3 contains 14 residues. Looked up from germline, CDR1 is MNHEY and CDR2 is SVGEGT.

As for this clonotype: An end of the junction differs from the germline gene, which may be a read error. The chain has TRBV11-2 and TRBJ2-5; no definite D call. From germline, CDR1 is SGHAT and CDR2 FQNNGV. CDR3 length: 17 amino acids. CDR3 loop: CASSLRPARDSSETQYF. The CDR3 DNA reads TGTGCCAGCAGCTTAAGACCAGCGCGTGACTCGAGCGAGACCCAGTATTTC.

With respect to this clonotype: An end of the junction does not agree with germline; a read error may underlie this. This chain links TRBV28 with TRBJ1-1; tentative D call: TRBD1 (6 bases). Per germline, CDR1 MDHEN and CDR2 SYDVKM. This CDR3 spans 15 amino acids. CDR3 in DNA: TGTGCCAGCAGTTTACTAATTGACAGGAACGCTGAAGCTATCTTT. The encoded protein is CASSLLIDRNAEAIF.